This TCR beta chain originates from a study of neurological immune-mediated disorders. Whole-study findings and limits: None of the CDR3 amino acid sequences of expanded clones were shared across subjects, and this suggested private repertoires in all groups. HTLV-1-associated myelopathy led in TCR clonal expansion, while multiple sclerosis ranked lowest, below healthy controls.

V lost 5 bases and J lost 5; bases outside the gene matches: 2. This CDR3 spans 14 amino acids. The V gene's germline CDR1 is SGHTA and CDR2 FQGTGA. In its sample, this clonotype ranks as medium-sized (0.01 to 0.1%). Its antigen remains unknown. In every sequencing run, more than 180 million TCR-beta sequences were generated from 15-18 subjects. Each CDR3 protein gets one entry after TCRdb re-called the 5' RACE reads with MiXCR. The table lists about 38,000 distinct CDR3 sequences, 11% of them singletons. The time point here: technical triplicate 1. For the unsorted libraries, 2 million PBMCs stored at -80 C served as input.

Sequencing was done on a sample of PBMCs. The sequence derives from a man aged 55 to 70 with HTLV-1-associated myelopathy (HAM/TSP). This chain links TRBV7-3 with TRBJ2-1; 11 bases match TRBD2. CDR3 coding DNA: TGTGCCAGCAGCCTTAGCGGGAGGGACAATGAGCAGTTCTTC. Its protein product is CASSLSGRDNEQFF.